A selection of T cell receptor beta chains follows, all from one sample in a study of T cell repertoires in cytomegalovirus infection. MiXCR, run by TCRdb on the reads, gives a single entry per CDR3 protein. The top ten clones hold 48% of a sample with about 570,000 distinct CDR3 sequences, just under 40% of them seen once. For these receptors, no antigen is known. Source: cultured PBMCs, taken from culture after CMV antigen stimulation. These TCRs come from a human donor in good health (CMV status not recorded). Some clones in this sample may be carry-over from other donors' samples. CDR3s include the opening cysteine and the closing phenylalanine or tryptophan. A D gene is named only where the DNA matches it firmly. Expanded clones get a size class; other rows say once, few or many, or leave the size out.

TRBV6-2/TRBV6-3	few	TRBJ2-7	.	CASKPRTGLLIYEQYF	TGTGCCAGCAAACCTCGGACTGGACTCCTTATCTACGAGCAGTACTTC
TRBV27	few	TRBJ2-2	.	CASSFRLGELFF	TGTGCCAGCAGTTTCCGTCTTGGGGAGCTGTTTTTT
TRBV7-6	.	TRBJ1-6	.	CASSLTTGGSPLHF	TGTGCCAGCAGCTTAACGACAGGCGGCTCACCCCTCCACTTT
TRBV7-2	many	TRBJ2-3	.	CASSLRGTGSTDTQYF	TGTGCCAGCAGCTTACGTGGAACGGGAAGCACAGATACGCAGTATTTT
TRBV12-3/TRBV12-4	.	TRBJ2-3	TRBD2	CASSRPGTSDDTQYF	TGTGCCAGCAGCCGACCCGGGACTAGCGACGATACGCAGTATTTT
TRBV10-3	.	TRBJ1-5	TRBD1	CAISEGQDNQPQHF	TGTGCCATCAGTGAGGGACAGGACAATCAGCCCCAGCATTTT
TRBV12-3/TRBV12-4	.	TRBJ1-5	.	CASSLLGEGNQPQHF	TGTGCCAGCAGTCTACTCGGGGAGGGCAATCAGCCCCAGCATTTT
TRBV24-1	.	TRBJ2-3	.	CATSDSQGTPDTQYF	TGTGCCACCAGTGATTCTCAGGGCACCCCAGATACGCAGTATTTT
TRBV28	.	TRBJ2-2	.	CASSLRFLETGELFF	TGTGCCAGCAGTTTAAGGTTCTTGGAGACCGGGGAGCTGTTTTTT
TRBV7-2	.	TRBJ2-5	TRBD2	CASRLPSTSSGTQYF	TGTGCCAGCAGACTACCCTCGACTAGCTCGGGGACCCAGTACTTC
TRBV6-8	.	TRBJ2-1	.	CASSYSSIFIGGPNEQFF	TGTGCCAGCAGTTACTCGAGTATATTTATTGGCGGTCCCAATGAGCAGTTCTTC
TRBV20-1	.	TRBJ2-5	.	CSAPLGRVRETQYF	TGCAGTGCGCCTCTCGGAAGGGTTCGAGAGACCCAGTACTTC